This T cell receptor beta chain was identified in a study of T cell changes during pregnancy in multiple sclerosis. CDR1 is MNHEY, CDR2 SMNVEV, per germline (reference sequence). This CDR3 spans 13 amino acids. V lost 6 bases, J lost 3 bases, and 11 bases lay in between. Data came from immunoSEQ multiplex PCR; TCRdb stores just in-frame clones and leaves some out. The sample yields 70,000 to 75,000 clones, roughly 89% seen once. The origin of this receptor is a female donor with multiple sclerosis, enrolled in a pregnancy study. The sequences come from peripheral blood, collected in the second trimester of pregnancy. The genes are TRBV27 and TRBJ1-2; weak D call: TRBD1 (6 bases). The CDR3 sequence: CASRPGTYYGYTF. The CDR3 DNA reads TGTGCCAGCAGACCCGGGACATACTATGGCTACACCTTC.